This T cell receptor beta chain stems from a study of identical twins. Trimming left V 1 base short and J 8 bases short, with 23 bases between. The germline gives CDR1 GTSNPN, CDR2 SVGIG (reference sequence). CDR3 length: 16 amino acids. Only a few counts were recorded for this clonotype. TCRdb redid the calling of the 5' RACE reads with MiXCR, one entry per CDR3 protein. The sample includes about 520,000 distinct CDR3 sequences, around 20% of them seen just once. The sample also formed part of further work on T cells expressing NK-cell markers. That work contributes: Seven of the eight sequenced donors were classified as HCMV-seropositive, and one was classified as seronegative. The dominant NKG2C+ clonotypes represented about 1.0-7.0% of CD8+ T cells in six donors.

This clonotype was sampled from a woman aged 18-30 years in good health. Sequenced input: CD4+ T cells sorted from blood. The genes are TRBV30 and TRBJ1-2; D unclear. The CDR3 coding sequence is TGTGCCTGGAGTGCACATAGTGGACTGAATCCGGGAGGCTACACCTTC. Translation: CAWSAHSGLNPGGYTF.